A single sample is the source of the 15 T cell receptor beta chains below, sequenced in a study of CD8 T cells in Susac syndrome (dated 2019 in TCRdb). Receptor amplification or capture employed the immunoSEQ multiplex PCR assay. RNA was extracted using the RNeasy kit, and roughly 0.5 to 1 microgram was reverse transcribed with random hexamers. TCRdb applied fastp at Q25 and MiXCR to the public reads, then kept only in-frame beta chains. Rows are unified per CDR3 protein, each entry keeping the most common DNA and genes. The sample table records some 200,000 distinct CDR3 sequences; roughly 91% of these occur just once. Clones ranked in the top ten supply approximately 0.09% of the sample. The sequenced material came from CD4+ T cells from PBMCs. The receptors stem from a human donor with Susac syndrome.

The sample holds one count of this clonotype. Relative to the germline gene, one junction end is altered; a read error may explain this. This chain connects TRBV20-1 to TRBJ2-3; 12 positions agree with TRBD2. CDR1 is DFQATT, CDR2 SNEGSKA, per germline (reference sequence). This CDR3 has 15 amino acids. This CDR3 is CSTRGTSGLTDTQYF. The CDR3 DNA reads TGCAGTACTAGAGGGACTAGCGGGTTAACAGATACGCAGTATTTT.

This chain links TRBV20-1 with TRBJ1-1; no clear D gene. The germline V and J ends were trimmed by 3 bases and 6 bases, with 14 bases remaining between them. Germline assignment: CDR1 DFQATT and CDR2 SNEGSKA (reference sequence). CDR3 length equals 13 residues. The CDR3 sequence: CSARRPLLAEAFF. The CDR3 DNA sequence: TGCAGTGCTAGGCGCCCCCTTCTGGCTGAAGCTTTCTTT.

CDR3 coding DNA: TGTGCCAGCAGCTCCCTTGGCGGCTACACCTTC. As protein: CASSSLGGYTF. The chain joins TRBV4-2 to TRBJ1-2; D uncertain. The V gene lost 5 bases and the J gene lost 8 bases, with 9 bases spanning the gap. CDR1 and CDR2 from the germline V gene are LGHNA and YNFKEQ. The CDR3 spans 11 residues.

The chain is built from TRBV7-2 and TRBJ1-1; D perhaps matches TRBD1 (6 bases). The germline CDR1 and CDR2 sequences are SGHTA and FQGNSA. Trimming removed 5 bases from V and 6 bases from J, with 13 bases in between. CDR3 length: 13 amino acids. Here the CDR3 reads CASSPGQSSEAFF. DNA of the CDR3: TGTGCCAGCAGCCCAGGACAGTCATCTGAAGCTTTCTTT.

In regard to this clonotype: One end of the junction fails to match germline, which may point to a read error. The CDR3 bases are TGCAGCGGTGAAGAGAACACTGAAGCTTTCTTT. This gives the protein CSGEENTEAFF. This chain links TRBV29-1 with TRBJ1-1; D unclear. Per the germline V gene, CDR1 is SQVTM and CDR2 is ANQGSEA. The CDR3 has 11 residues.

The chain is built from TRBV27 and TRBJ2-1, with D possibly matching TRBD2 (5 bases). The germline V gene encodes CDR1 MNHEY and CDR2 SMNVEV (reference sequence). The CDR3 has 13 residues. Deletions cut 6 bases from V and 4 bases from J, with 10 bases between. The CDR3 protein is CASSRRGYNEQFF. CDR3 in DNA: TGTGCCAGCAGCCGGAGAGGGTACAATGAGCAGTTCTTC.

In nucleotides, the CDR3 is TGTGCCAGCAGTCCCCCCTTTCCCGGCAGGGGCACAGATACGCAGTATTTT. Translated: CASSPPFPGRGTDTQYF. The V gene is TRBV28, the J gene TRBJ2-3, with D tentatively TRBD1 (5 bases). Deletions cut 5 bases from V and 1 base from J, with 19 bases between. The germline CDR1 and CDR2 sequences are MDHEN and SYDVKM. The CDR3 contains 17 residues.

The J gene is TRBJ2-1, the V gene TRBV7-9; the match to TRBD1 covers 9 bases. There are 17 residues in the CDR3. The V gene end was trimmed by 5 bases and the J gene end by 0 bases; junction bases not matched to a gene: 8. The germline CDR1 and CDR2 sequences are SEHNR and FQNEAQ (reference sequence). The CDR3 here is CASSHGGTGSSYNEQFF. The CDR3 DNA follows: TGTGCCAGCAGCCATGGGGGGACAGGGAGCTCCTACAATGAGCAGTTCTTC.

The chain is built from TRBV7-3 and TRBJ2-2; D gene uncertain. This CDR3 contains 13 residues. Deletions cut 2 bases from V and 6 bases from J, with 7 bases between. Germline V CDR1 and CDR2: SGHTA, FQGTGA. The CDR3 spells CASSLRVPGELFF. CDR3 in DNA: TGTGCCAGCAGCTTACGGGTTCCCGGGGAGCTGTTTTTT.

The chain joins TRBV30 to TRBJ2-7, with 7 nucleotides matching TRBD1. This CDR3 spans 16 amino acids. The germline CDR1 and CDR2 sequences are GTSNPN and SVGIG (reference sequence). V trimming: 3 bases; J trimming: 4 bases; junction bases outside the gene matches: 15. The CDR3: CAWRNLIRGRGYEQYF. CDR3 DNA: TGTGCCTGGAGAAACCTAATTAGGGGGCGAGGGTACGAGCAGTACTTC.

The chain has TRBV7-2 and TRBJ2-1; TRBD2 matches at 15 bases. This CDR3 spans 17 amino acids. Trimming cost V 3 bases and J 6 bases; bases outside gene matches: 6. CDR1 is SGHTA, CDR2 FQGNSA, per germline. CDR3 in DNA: TGTGCCAGCAGCTTTAGGACTAGCGGGGGGGCGGGCAATGAGCAGTTCTTC. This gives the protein CASSFRTSGGAGNEQFF.

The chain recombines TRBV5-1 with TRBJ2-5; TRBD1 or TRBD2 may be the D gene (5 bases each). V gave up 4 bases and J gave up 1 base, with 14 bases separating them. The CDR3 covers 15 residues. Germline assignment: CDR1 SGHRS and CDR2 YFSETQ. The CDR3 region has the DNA TGCGCCAGCAGCACAGACGGGGCGATCCAAGAGACCCAGTACTTC. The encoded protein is CASSTDGAIQETQYF.

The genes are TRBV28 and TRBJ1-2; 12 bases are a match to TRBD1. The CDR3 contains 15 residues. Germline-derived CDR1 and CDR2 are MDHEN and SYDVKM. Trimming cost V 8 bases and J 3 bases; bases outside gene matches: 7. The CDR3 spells CASGTGGALDYGYTF. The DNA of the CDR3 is TGTGCCAGCGGGACAGGGGGCGCCTTGGACTATGGCTACACCTTC.

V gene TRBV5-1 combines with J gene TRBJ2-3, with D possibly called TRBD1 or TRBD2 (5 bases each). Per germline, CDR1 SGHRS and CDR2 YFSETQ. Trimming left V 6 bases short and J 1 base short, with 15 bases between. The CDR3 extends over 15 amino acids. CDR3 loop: CASTLGDSRTDTQYF. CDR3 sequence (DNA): TGCGCCAGCACGTTGGGAGACAGCCGCACAGATACGCAGTATTTT.

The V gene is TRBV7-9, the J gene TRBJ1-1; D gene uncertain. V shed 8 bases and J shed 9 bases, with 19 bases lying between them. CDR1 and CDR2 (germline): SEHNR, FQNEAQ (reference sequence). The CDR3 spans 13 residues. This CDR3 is CASRSAGGSQAFF. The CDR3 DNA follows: TGTGCCAGCCGCTCGGCAGGCGGTAGTCAAGCTTTCTTT.